This T cell receptor (beta chain) was profiled in a study of blood T cell repertoires in COVID-19. Study information: There were acute and convalescent COVID-19 samples, and they came from the United States, Italy and Spain. Nucleic acid was either cDNA or gDNA, and it came from T cells, B-cell-depleted T cells, or PBMCs.

Profiling relied on immunoSEQ multiplex PCR, and the TCRdb table lists in-frame clones only, not all of them. The table lists roughly 250,000 clones, 85% of them singletons. The receptor was derived from a man aged 40-49 years with acute or convalescent COVID-19. The specimen was peripheral blood.

CDR3: CASSVRWGLNEQFF. The CDR3 DNA reads TGTGCCAGCAGCGTAAGATGGGGGCTCAATGAGCAGTTCTTC. The rearrangement uses TRBV9 and TRBJ2-1, with D maybe TRBD1 (6 bases). Germline V gene lookup returns CDR1 SGDLS and CDR2 YYNGEE. Trimming stripped 1 base from V and 6 bases from J, with 11 bases between. The CDR3 extends over 14 amino acids.